The 10 T cell receptor beta chains listed next were all sequenced from one sample in a study of monozygotic twins with inflammatory bowel disease. TCRdb reprocessed the 5' RACE reads, keeping one entry per CDR3 protein, no DNA. Its clone listing holds a few hundred thousand distinct CDR3 sequences. The specimen sequenced was blood. Source of these receptors: a human donor with ulcerative colitis or Crohn's disease, or a healthy co-twin of an affected twin (not recorded which).

The gene calls are TRBV18 and TRBJ2-7; with no DNA, the TCRdb D assignment of TRBD1 cannot be verified. This CDR3 has 15 residues. Germline values: CDR1 KGHSH, CDR2 LQKENI. The chain's CDR3 is CASSPSKGNSYEQYF. Variable domain in full (rest from reference TRBV18 and TRBJ2-7): NAGVMQNPRHLVRRRGQEARLRCSPMKGHSHVYWYRQLPEEGLKFMVYLQKENIIDESGMPKERFSAEFPKEGPSILRIQQVVRGDSAAYFCASSPSKGNSYEQYFGPGTRLTVT.

V is TRBV27 and J is TRBJ2-7; TCRdb selects TRBD1, and the lack of DNA leaves this call unchecked. Germline V lookup: CDR1 MNHEY, CDR2 SMNVEV (reference sequence). The CDR3 consists of 14 residues. The chain's CDR3 is CASSPLTRTYEQYF.

CDR3 residues: CASSPPLGLAGNYEQYF. The gene calls are TRBV9 and TRBJ2-7; the TRBD2 assignment by TCRdb is unverifiable without DNA. CDR3 size: 17 residues. Germline V gives CDR1 SGDLS, CDR2 YYNGEE. Full variable domain (outside the CDR3, taken from reference TRBV9 and TRBJ2-7): DSGVTQTPKHLITATGQRVTLRCSPRSGDLSVYWYQQSLDQGLQFLIQYYNGEERAKGNILERFSAQQFPDLHSELNLSSLELGDSALYFCASSPPLGLAGNYEQYFGPGTRLTVT.

The rearrangement links TRBV3-1 to TRBJ2-7; the TCRdb D gene call, TRBD2, has no DNA to confirm it. The CDR3 has 15 residues. Germline V gene lookup returns CDR1 LGHDT and CDR2 YNNKEL (reference sequence). The CDR3 reads CASSQASGGSYEQYF.

The chain links TRBV11-2 to TRBJ2-3. Germline V lookup: CDR1 SGHAT, CDR2 FQNNGV. The CDR3 totals 17 residues. CDR3 sequence reads: CASSLDLARASTDTQYF.

The V and J genes are TRBV7-2 and TRBJ2-7; TCRdb names TRBD2, which stays unverified in the absence of DNA. The CDR3 spans 15 residues. The V gene's germline CDR1 is SGHTA and CDR2 FQGNSA. The CDR3 loop is CASSLERTSGRGPYF. The full variable domain, rest sourced from reference TRBV7-2 and TRBJ2-7, is GAGVSQSPSNKVTEKGKDVELRCDPISGHTALYWYRQSLGQGLEFLIYFQGNSAPDKSGLPSDRFSAERTGGSVSTLTIQRTQQEDSAVYLCASSLERTSGRGPYFGPGTRLTVT.

The CDR3 is CASSYGGLGYTF. V usage is TRBV6-5 and J usage is TRBJ1-2; the TRBD1 assignment by TCRdb is unverifiable without DNA. Germline V gene lookup returns CDR1 MNHEY and CDR2 SVGAGI. This CDR3 comprises 12 residues.

The genes are TRBV5-5 and TRBJ2-6; absent DNA, TCRdb's TRBD1 call cannot be checked. This CDR3 region has 17 residues. Per germline, CDR1 SGHKS and CDR2 YYEKEE (reference sequence). The CDR3 protein is CASSLLKGATGANVLTF. Full variable domain (missing parts from reference TRBV5-5 and TRBJ2-6): DAGVTQSPTHLIKTRGQQVTLRCSPISGHKSVSWYQQVLGQGPQFIFQYYEKEERGRGNFPDRFSARQFPNYSSELNVNALLLGDSALYLCASSLLKGATGANVLTFGAGSRLTVL.

The rearrangement joins TRBV9 to TRBJ2-5; TCRdb's D gene call, TRBD2, goes unchecked for lack of DNA. The CDR3 length is 20 residues. CDR1 and CDR2 (germline): SGDLS, YYNGEE. The CDR3 sequence: CASSAASRSEAGGPFRTQYF.

The chain has TRBV29-1 and TRBJ2-2; the D call from TCRdb, TRBD1, cannot be confirmed without DNA. The V gene's germline CDR1 is SQVTM and CDR2 ANQGSEA. CDR3 length: 13 residues. This CDR3 is CSVPGQGLRELFF.